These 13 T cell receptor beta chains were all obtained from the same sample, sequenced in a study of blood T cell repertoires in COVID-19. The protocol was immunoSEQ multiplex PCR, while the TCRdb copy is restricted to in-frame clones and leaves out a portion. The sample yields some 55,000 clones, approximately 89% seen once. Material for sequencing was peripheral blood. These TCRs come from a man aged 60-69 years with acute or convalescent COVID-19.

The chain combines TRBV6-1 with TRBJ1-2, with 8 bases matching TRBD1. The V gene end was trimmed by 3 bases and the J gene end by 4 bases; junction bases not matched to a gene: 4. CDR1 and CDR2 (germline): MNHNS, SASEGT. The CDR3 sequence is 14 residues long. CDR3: CASSDRGLSYGYTF. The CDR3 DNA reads TGTGCCAGCAGTGACAGGGGGCTCAGCTATGGCTACACCTTC.

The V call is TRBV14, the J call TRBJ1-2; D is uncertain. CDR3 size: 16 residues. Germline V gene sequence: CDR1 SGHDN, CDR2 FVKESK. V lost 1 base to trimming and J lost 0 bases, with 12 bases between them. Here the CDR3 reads CASSQGWASANYGYTF. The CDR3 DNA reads TGTGCCAGCAGCCAAGGATGGGCATCAGCTAACTATGGCTACACCTTC.

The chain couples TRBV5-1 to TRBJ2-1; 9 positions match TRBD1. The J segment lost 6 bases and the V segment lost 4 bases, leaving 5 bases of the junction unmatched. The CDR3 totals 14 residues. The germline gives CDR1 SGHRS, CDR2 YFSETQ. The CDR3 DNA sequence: TGCGCCAGCAGCGTGGGACAGGGTGGCAATGAGCAGTTCTTC. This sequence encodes CASSVGQGGNEQFF.

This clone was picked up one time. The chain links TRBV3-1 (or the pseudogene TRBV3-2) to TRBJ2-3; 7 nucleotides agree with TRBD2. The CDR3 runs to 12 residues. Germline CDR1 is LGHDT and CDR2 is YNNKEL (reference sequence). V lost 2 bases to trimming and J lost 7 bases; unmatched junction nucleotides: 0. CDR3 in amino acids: CASSQSGNTQYF. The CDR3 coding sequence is TGTGCCAGCAGCCAAAGCGGGAATACGCAGTATTTT.

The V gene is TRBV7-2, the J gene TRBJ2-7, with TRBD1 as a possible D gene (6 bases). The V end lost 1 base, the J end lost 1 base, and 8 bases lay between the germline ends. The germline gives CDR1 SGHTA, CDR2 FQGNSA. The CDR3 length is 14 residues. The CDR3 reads CASSLDRVSYEQYF. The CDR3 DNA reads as TGTGCCAGCAGCTTAGACAGGGTTTCCTACGAGCAGTACTTC.

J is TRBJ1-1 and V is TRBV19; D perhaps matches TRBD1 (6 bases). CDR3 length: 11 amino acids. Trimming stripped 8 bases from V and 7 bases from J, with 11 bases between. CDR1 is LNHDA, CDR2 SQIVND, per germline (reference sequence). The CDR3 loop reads CASVAGVEAFF. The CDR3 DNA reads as TGTGCCAGTGTAGCAGGGGTTGAAGCTTTCTTT.

The CDR3, as DNA: TGTGCCAGTAGACGCCATACCGGGACAGGGTTCCCAGATACGCAGTATTTT. It codes for CASRRHTGTGFPDTQYF. The chain links TRBV19 to TRBJ2-3; 9 positions agree with TRBD1. Germline V CDR1 and CDR2: LNHDA, SQIVND (reference sequence). There are 17 residues in the CDR3. The J segment lost 4 bases and the V segment lost 6 bases, leaving 14 bases of the junction unmatched. Full variable domain (remainder filled in from reference TRBV19 and TRBJ2-3): DGGITQSPKYLFRKEGQNVTLSCEQNLNHDAMYWYRQDPGQGLRLIYYSQIVNDFQKGDIAEGYSVSREKKESFPLTVTSAQKNPTAFYLCASRRHTGTGFPDTQYFGPGTRLTVL.

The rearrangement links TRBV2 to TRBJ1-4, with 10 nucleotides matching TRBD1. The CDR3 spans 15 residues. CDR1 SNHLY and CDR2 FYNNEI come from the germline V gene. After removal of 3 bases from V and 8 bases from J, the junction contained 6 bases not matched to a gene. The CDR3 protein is CASSEGQGLGEKLFF. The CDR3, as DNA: TGTGCCAGCAGTGAGGGACAGGGGCTCGGGGAAAAACTGTTTTTT.

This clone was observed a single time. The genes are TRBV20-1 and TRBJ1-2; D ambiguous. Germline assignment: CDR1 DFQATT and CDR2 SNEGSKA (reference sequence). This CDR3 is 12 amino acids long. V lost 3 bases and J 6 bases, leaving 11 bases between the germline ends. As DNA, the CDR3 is TGCAGTGCTAGTGCCGCGGTCGATGGCTACACCTTC. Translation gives CSASAAVDGYTF.

CDR3 sequence (DNA): TGCGCCAGCAGTCTAACACCCCCCCAAACTAGCGCGAGCTCCTACAATGAGCAGTTCTTC. Residues: CASSLTPPQTSASSYNEQFF. The chain carries TRBV23-1 and TRBJ2-1, with TRBD2 matching 7 bases. TRBV23-1 is sorted into the ORF group, with uncertain function. The ends lost 4 bases at V and 0 bases at J; junction bases unmatched: 18. The CDR3 has 20 amino acids.

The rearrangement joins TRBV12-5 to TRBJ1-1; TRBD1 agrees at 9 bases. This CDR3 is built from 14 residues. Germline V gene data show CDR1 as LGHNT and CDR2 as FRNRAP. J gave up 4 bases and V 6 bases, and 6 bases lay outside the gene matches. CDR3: CASGPGQGRTEAFF. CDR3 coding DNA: TGTGCTAGTGGACCGGGACAGGGCCGCACTGAAGCTTTCTTT.

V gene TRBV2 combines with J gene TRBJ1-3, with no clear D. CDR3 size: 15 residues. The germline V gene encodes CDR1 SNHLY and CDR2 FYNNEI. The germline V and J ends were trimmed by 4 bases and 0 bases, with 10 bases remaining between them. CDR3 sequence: CASSARLGSGNTIYF. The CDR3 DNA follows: TGTGCCAGCAGTGCCCGACTTGGCTCTGGAAACACCATATATTTT.

CDR3 bases: TGCGCCAGCAGCCTCGACAGGGAGTATGGCTACACCTTC. Its translation: CASSLDREYGYTF. This chain connects TRBV4-1 to TRBJ1-2, with TRBD1 identical over 7 bases. Germline V gene lookup returns CDR1 MGHRA and CDR2 YSYEKL. The CDR3 runs 13 residues. The ends lost 4 bases at V and 5 bases at J; junction bases unmatched: 4.